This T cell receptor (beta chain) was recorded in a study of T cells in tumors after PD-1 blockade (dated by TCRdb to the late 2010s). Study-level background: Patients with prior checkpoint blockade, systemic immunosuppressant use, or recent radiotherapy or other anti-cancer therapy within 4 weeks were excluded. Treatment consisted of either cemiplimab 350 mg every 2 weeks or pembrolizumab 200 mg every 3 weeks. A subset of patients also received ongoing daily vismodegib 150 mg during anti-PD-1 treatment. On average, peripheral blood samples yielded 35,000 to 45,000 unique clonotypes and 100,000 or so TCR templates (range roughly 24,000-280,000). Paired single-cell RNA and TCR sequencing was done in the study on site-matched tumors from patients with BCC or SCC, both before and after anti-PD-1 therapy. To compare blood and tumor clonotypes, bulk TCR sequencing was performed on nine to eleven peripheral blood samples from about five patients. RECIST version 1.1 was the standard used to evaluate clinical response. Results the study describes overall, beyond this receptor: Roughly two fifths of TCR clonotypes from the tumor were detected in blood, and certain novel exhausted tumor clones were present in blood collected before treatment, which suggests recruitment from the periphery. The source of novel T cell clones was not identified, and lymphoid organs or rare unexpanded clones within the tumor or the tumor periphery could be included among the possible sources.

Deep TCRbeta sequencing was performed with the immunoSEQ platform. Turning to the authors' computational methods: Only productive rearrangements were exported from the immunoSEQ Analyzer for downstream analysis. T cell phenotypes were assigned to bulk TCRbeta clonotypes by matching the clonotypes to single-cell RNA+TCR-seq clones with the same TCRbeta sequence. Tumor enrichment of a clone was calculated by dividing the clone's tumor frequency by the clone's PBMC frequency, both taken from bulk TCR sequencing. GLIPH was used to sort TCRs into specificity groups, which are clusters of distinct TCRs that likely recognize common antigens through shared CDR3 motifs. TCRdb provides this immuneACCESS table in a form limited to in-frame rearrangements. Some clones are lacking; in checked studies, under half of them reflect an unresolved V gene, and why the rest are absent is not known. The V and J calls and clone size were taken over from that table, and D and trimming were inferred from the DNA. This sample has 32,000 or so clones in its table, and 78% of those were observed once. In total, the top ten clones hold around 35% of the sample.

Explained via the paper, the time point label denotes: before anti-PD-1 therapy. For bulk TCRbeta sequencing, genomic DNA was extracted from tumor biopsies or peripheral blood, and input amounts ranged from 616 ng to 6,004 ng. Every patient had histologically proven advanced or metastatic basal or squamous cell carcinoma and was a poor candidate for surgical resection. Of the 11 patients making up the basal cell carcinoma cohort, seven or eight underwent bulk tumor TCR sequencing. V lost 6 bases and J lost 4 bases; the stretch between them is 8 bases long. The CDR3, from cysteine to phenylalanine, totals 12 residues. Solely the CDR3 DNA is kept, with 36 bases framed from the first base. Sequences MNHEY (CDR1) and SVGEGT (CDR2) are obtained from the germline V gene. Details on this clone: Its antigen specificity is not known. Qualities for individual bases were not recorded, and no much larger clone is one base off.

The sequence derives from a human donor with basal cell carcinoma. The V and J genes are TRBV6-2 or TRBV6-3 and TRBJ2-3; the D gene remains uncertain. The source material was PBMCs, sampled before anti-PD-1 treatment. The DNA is TGTGCCAGCAGCCTCAGCGCAGATACGCAGTATTTT. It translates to CASSLSADTQYF.